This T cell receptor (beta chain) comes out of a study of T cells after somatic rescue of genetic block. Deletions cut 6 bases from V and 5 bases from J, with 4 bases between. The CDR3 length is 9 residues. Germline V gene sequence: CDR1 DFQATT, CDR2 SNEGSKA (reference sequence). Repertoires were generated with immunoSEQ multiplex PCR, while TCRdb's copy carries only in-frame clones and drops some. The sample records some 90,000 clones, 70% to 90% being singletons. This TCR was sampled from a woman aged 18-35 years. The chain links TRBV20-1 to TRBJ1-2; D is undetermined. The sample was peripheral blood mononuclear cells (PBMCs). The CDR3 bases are TGCAGTGCCCAATATGGCTACACCTTC. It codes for CSAQYGYTF.